The clone carrying this T cell receptor (beta chain) was observed a handful of times. The data originate from a study of T cells after yellow fever vaccination. The V end was cut by 1 base, the J end by 0 bases, with 17 bases between. CDR1 and CDR2 from the germline V gene are KGHSH and LQKENI. This CDR3 contains 18 residues. TCRdb passed the 5' RACE reads through MiXCR, listing each CDR3 protein once. This table has 350,000 to 450,000 distinct CDR3 sequences, around 6.5% appearing once. J is TRBJ2-3 and V is TRBV18; no reliable D call. This TCR derives from a man under 40 who received the YFV17D yellow fever vaccine. The material was PBMCs, obtained 5 days after the yellow fever booster vaccination. Here the CDR3 reads CASSPLPSTTASTDTQYF. The CDR3 DNA follows: TGTGCCAGCTCACCACTTCCTAGTACAACGGCGAGCACAGATACGCAGTATTTT.